These 10 T cell receptor beta chains were all obtained from the same sample, sequenced in a study of glioma-infiltrating T cells. Amplification of TCR alpha and beta CDR3 regions from RNA used iRepertoire nested multiplex PCR. TCRdb reanalysed the multiplex PCR reads using MiXCR and keeps one entry per CDR3 protein. The table has over 130,000 distinct CDR3 sequences, around 40% seen once. The material sequenced was glioma tissue, nonneoplastic brain tissue, or PBMCs (not recorded which). These receptors originate from a human donor with low-grade glioma or glioblastoma, undergoing nonglioma brain surgery, or in good health (not recorded which).

The genes are TRBV6-6 and TRBJ2-1; a weak D match, TRBD2 (6 bases). Germline V lookup: CDR1 MNHNY, CDR2 SVGAGI (reference sequence). This CDR3 has 19 amino acids. V lost 1 base to trimming and J lost 5 bases, with 24 bases between them. The CDR3 here is CASSYLLPGTANPNNEQFF. CDR3 nucleotides: TGTGCCAGCAGTTACTTACTCCCGGGGACTGCAAATCCTAACAATGAGCAGTTCTTC.

V gene TRBV2 combines with J gene TRBJ2-1, with 7 bases identical to TRBD2. The CDR3 spans 14 residues. V lost 8 bases, J lost 7 bases, and 11 bases stayed unmatched. Germline CDR1 SNHLY, CDR2 FYNNEI. CDR3: CASSRGPSGNEQFF. In DNA, the CDR3 is TGTGCCAGCTCGAGGGGACCTAGCGGTAATGAGCAGTTCTTC.

The sample holds a few counts of this clonotype. The V and J genes are TRBV4-1 and TRBJ2-1; TRBD2 agrees at 9 bases. Germline loops: CDR1 MGHRA, CDR2 YSYEKL. The length of the CDR3 is 15 residues. Trimming cost V 4 bases and J 7 bases; bases outside gene matches: 8. As DNA, the CDR3 is TGCGCCAGCAGCCCCCTTAGCGGGAGTAGGAATGAGCAGTTCTTC. Translating it yields CASSPLSGSRNEQFF.

J is TRBJ1-2 and V is TRBV7-9; the D is unclear. Between the trimmed V and J ends, which lost 1 base and 14 bases, there was a span of 8 bases. This CDR3 region has 10 residues. The germline gives CDR1 SEHNR, CDR2 FQNEAQ (reference sequence). CDR3: CASSLETTTF. In nucleotides, the CDR3 is TGTGCCAGCAGCTTAGAGACCACTACCTTC. The variable domain in full, with the rest retrieved from reference TRBV7-9 and TRBJ1-2, is DTGVSQNPRHKITKRGQNVTFRCDPISEHNRLYWYRQTLGQGPEFLTYFQNEAQLEKSRLLSDRFSAERPKGSFSTLEIQRTEQGDSAMYLCASSLETTTFGSGTRLTVV.

The chain combines TRBV6-5 with TRBJ1-1; 8 positions agree with TRBD1. The CDR3 runs 15 residues. From germline, CDR1 is MNHEY and CDR2 SVGAGI. V was pared by 2 bases and J by 1 base, with 3 bases of the junction left unmatched. CDR3 region: CASSYAGTGNTEAFF. CDR3 in DNA: TGTGCCAGCAGTTACGCCGGGACAGGGAACACTGAAGCTTTCTTT.

The table lists this clonotype with a few counts. V usage is TRBV27 and J usage is TRBJ2-7; possible D gene TRBD2, 5 bases. V shed 5 bases and J shed 3 bases, with 14 bases lying between them. This CDR3 spans 14 amino acids. Germline CDR1 is MNHEY and CDR2 is SMNVEV (reference sequence). CDR3 sequence reads: CASSPREGNYEQYF. DNA of the CDR3: TGTGCCAGCAGTCCCCGGGAAGGGAACTACGAGCAGTACTTC.

This clonotype occurred a few times. The chain combines TRBV27 with TRBJ1-1; a weak D match, TRBD1 (5 bases). This CDR3 has 15 amino acids. Trimming took 6 bases from V and 1 from J, leaving 15 bases between them. Germline values: CDR1 MNHEY, CDR2 SMNVEV (reference sequence). The CDR3: CASSSLGRWNTEAFF. The CDR3, as DNA: TGTGCCAGCAGCAGTTTGGGGCGATGGAACACTGAAGCTTTCTTT.

This chain connects TRBV19 to TRBJ1-1; 9 positions match TRBD1. V lost 5 bases, J lost 5 bases, and 3 bases stayed unmatched. The germline CDR1 and CDR2 sequences are LNHDA and SQIVND (reference sequence). This CDR3 has 13 amino acids. CDR3 sequence reads: CASSPGTGTEAFF. DNA of the CDR3: TGTGCCAGTAGTCCCGGGACAGGGACTGAAGCTTTCTTT.

The chain couples TRBV30 to TRBJ1-6, with D possibly matching TRBD1 (6 bases). Germline V gene sequence: CDR1 GTSNPN, CDR2 SVGIG (reference sequence). With 4 bases removed from V and 4 bases from J, the gap between germline ends came to 11 bases. There are 14 residues in the CDR3. Written as DNA, the CDR3 is TGTGCCTGGAAGGACAGATTATATAATTCACCCCTCCACTTT. Translation gives CAWKDRLYNSPLHF.

V is TRBV29-1 and J is TRBJ2-7; 8 nucleotides match TRBD1. This CDR3 is built from 12 residues. Germline V CDR1 and CDR2: SQVTM, ANQGSEA. V trimming: 6 bases; J trimming: 2 bases; junction bases outside the gene matches: 3. CDR3 loop: CSVLTGAYEQYF. DNA for the CDR3: TGCAGCGTCTTGACAGGGGCCTACGAGCAGTACTTC.